Presented here are 10 T cell receptor beta chains from one specimen sequenced in a study of T cell repertoires in cytomegalovirus infection. TCRdb re-derived calls from the reads in MiXCR, one entry per CDR3 protein. The data hold about 530,000 distinct CDR3 sequences, with more than 25% observed a single time. Sequenced: PBMCs. Receptor source: a human donor in good health (CMV status not recorded). Some clones in this sample may be carry-over from other donors' samples.

This rearrangement joins TRBV2 to TRBJ1-3; tentative D call: TRBD1 (6 bases). Trimming shortened V by 10 bases and J by 0 bases, and 25 bases separated the two germline ends. The length of the CDR3 is 18 residues. Germline V CDR1 and CDR2: SNHLY, FYNNEI. CDR3 sequence: CATYSTPQGPSSGNTIYF. The CDR3 nucleotides are TGTGCCACCTACTCCACCCCTCAGGGGCCCAGCTCTGGAAACACCATATATTTT.

The chain couples TRBV12-3 or TRBV12-4 to TRBJ2-2; D possibly corresponds to TRBD2 (5 bases). The CDR3 has 13 residues. The V end lost 5 bases, the J end lost 6 bases, and 10 bases lay between the germline ends. CDR3 in amino acids: CASSQLGSGELFF. The CDR3 DNA is TGTGCCAGCAGTCAACTAGGATCCGGGGAGCTGTTTTTT.

CDR3 DNA: TGTGCCAGCAGCTTGGCCAGGGCGGGACACTCCTACGAGCAGTACTTC. Protein product: CASSLARAGHSYEQYF. This chain connects TRBV5-6 to TRBJ2-7; D may match TRBD1 or TRBD2 (6 bases each). The CDR3 is 16 residues long. Trimming took off 0 bases at V and 0 bases at J, with 13 bases between the two ends. Germline lookup yields CDR1 SGHDT and CDR2 YYEEEE.

In its sample, this clonotype was seen a few times. The chain uses TRBV20-1 and TRBJ2-2, with D perhaps TRBD2 (5 bases). In germline, CDR1 is DFQATT, CDR2 SNEGSKA (reference sequence). CDR3 size: 13 residues. V dropped 6 bases and J dropped 7 bases, with 15 bases sitting between them. This CDR3 reads CSAGSSGGGELFF. DNA of the CDR3: TGCAGTGCCGGTTCGAGCGGAGGCGGGGAGCTGTTTTTT.

The chain couples TRBV12-3 or TRBV12-4 to TRBJ1-1, with D unresolved. The CDR3 consists of 15 residues. V lost 1 base and J 4 bases, leaving 13 bases between the germline ends. DNA of the CDR3: TGTGCCAGCAGTTTAGGCCCGGGATTGGGCACTGAAGCTTTCTTT. This encodes CASSLGPGLGTEAFF.

This chain joins TRBV11-2 and TRBJ2-1, with 8 nucleotides matching TRBD2. Germline V gene data show CDR1 as SGHAT and CDR2 as FQNNGV. V was pared by 5 bases and J by 6 bases, with 6 bases of the junction left unmatched. The CDR3 is 14 amino acids. CDR3 region: CASSRAGVGNEQFF. CDR3 bases: TGTGCCAGCAGCCGAGCGGGAGTGGGCAATGAGCAGTTCTTC.

The chain is built from TRBV5-4 and TRBJ2-2; D not certain. The CDR3 is 14 residues long. V lost 4 bases and J lost 7, with 14 bases in between. CDR1 SGHNT and CDR2 YYREEE come from the germline V gene (reference sequence). The CDR3 loop reads CASSPVRSSGELFF. DNA of the CDR3: TGTGCCAGCAGCCCGGTCCGGTCCAGCGGGGAGCTGTTTTTT.

This clonotype was seen ten or more times. The chain is built from TRBV7-8 and TRBJ2-7, with 10 bases aligning to TRBD1. Germline V gene lookup returns CDR1 SGHVS and CDR2 FQNEAQ. CDR3 length: 15 residues. The ends lost 7 bases at V and 5 bases at J; junction bases unmatched: 11. The CDR3 loop is CASNQRGTGDHEQYV. The CDR3, as DNA: TGTGCCAGCAACCAGAGGGGGACAGGGGACCACGAGCAGTACGTC.

This clonotype occurred many times. The CDR3 coding sequence is TGTGCCAGCGTTGGGGGCTACGAGCAGTACTTC. Translation gives CASVGGYEQYF. V is TRBV6-2 or TRBV6-3 and J is TRBJ2-7; D is tentatively TRBD1 or TRBD2 (5 bases each). V was cut by 8 bases and J by 3 bases, with 8 bases left in between. The length of the CDR3 is 11 residues. Germline values: CDR1 MNHEY, CDR2 SVGEGT.

This clonotype was counted ten times or more. This chain joins TRBV7-2 and TRBJ2-1; 9 nucleotides line up with TRBD2. CDR3 length: 15 residues. Per germline, CDR1 SGHTA and CDR2 FQGNSA. The V segment lost 3 bases and the J segment 4 bases; nucleotides outside the gene matches: 4. In nucleotides, the CDR3 is TGTGCCAGCAGCTTTACTAGCGGGCCTTACAATGAGCAGTTCTTC. The encoded protein is CASSFTSGPYNEQFF.